The rows below give T cell receptor beta chains drawn from one sample of a study of response to subunit inactivated influenza vaccine. Each CDR3 protein gets one entry after TCRdb re-called the RT-PCR reads with MiXCR. The table shows about 780,000 distinct CDR3 sequences, with about 18% occurring only once. The specimen comprised PBMCs from blood, sampled 5 to 6 days after vaccination. These receptors originate from a man aged 45-65 years who received an inactivated influenza vaccine. Both conserved end residues are part of each CDR3. A D gene is named only where the DNA matches it firmly. Clone size is given for some rows only: seen once, a few or many times, or a class if the clone is expanded.

>TRBV4-1|-|-|TRBJ2-3
CASSQAVGGATDTQYF
TGCGCCAGCAGCCAAGCAGTGGGGGGGGCGACAGATACGCAGTATTTT
>TRBV2|-|-|TRBJ2-2
CASSDPGVNTGELFF
TGTGCCAGCAGTGATCCAGGGGTGAACACCGGGGAGCTGTTTTTT
>TRBV18|-|few|TRBJ2-1
CASSPPEGADSANEQFF
TGTGCCAGCTCACCACCTGAAGGGGCTGACTCCGCCAATGAGCAGTTCTTC
>TRBV27|-|many|TRBJ1-5
CASSLSGVFKVPQHF
TGTGCCAGCAGTTTATCTGGGGTGTTCAAGGTGCCCCAGCATTTT
>TRBV11-2|-|-|TRBJ2-5
CASSPLSGKQETQYF
TGTGCCAGCAGCCCACTTAGTGGCAAGCAAGAGACCCAGTACTTC
>TRBV7-2|TRBD1|many|TRBJ2-1
CASRGTGNNEQFF
TGTGCCAGCAGGGGGACAGGCAACAATGAGCAGTTCTTC
>TRBV5-5|-|few|TRBJ1-2
CASSLVARLTTNYGYTF
TGTGCCAGCAGCTTGGTGGCTCGGCTTACAACTAACTATGGCTACACCTTC
>TRBV20-1|-|-|TRBJ1-2
CSATFPGTTNYGYTF
TGCAGTGCGACCTTTCCCGGGACAACTAACTATGGCTACACCTTC
>TRBV20-1|TRBD1|few|TRBJ2-1
CSANYAGQGYNEQFF
TGCAGTGCTAATTACGCGGGACAGGGATACAATGAGCAGTTCTTC
>TRBV3-1|TRBD2|many|TRBJ2-7
CASRYPLAGPYEQYF
TGTGCCAGCAGGTATCCTCTAGCGGGCCCCTACGAGCAGTACTTC
>TRBV7-9|-|many|TRBJ2-2
CASSTAGRANTGELFF
TGTGCCAGCAGCACGGCCGGCAGGGCGAACACCGGGGAGCTGTTTTTT
>TRBV28|TRBD1|few|TRBJ2-1
CASSPPGTGAAYNEQFF
TGTGCCAGCAGTCCCCCCGGGACAGGGGCTGCCTACAATGAGCAGTTCTTC
>TRBV6-2/TRBV6-3|-|many|TRBJ1-5
CASSRGPEGQPQHF
TGTGCCAGCAGCCGTGGGCCTGAAGGTCAGCCCCAGCATTTT
>TRBV7-9|-|-|TRBJ1-4
CASSFAYTEKLFF
TGTGCCAGCAGCTTTGCGTACACGGAAAAACTGTTTTTT
>TRBV12-3/TRBV12-4|-|-|TRBJ2-7
CASKGGWGYEQYF
TGTGCCAGCAAGGGGGGCTGGGGGTACGAGCAGTACTTC
>TRBV18|TRBD2|few|TRBJ2-7
CASSPLAGHYEQYF
TGTGCCAGCTCACCACTAGCGGGCCACTACGAGCAGTACTTC
>TRBV24-1|-|-|TRBJ2-7
CATSEPTASEQYF
TGTGCCACCAGTGAACCGACAGCCTCCGAGCAGTACTTC
>TRBV7-2|-|-|TRBJ2-3
CASSLAGGSQVGYF
TGTGCCAGCAGCTTAGCCGGGGGATCTCAAGTGGGGTATTTT
>TRBV15|-|many|TRBJ1-5
CATSRARVQPQHF
TGTGCCACCAGCAGAGCTAGAGTTCAGCCCCAGCATTTT
>TRBV25-1|-|-|TRBJ2-7
CASSGRVRYEQYF
TGTGCCAGCAGTGGTCGGGTCCGATACGAGCAGTACTTC
>TRBV7-2|-|-|TRBJ2-5
CASSLLQGREGTQYF
TGTGCCAGCAGCTTACTCCAGGGGCGAGAAGGGACCCAGTACTTC
>TRBV27|TRBD1|-|TRBJ2-6
CASSPTGTGYRSGANVLTF
TGTGCCAGCAGTCCAACCGGGACAGGGTATCGCTCTGGGGCCAACGTCCTGACTTTC
>TRBV20-1|TRBD1|-|TRBJ1-2
CSADRRGLGDGYTF
TGCAGTGCGGACCGCAGGGGGCTGGGGGATGGCTACACCTTC
>TRBV10-3|TRBD1|many|TRBJ2-1
CAISPPGQDNEQFF
TGTGCCATCAGTCCACCGGGACAGGACAATGAGCAGTTCTTC
>TRBV4-2|TRBD1|-|TRBJ2-5
CASSQDIGGSQYF
TGTGCCAGCAGCCAAGATATAGGGGGCTCCCAGTACTTC
>TRBV28|-|few|TRBJ2-5
CASSEKGVQETQYF
TGTGCCAGCAGCGAAAAAGGGGTTCAGGAGACCCAGTACTTC
>TRBV4-3|-|few|TRBJ2-7
CASSQDRSLGYEQYF
TGCGCCAGCAGCCAAGATCGAAGTTTAGGATACGAGCAGTACTTC
>TRBV12-3/TRBV12-4|TRBD1|-|TRBJ2-4
CASRTGAKNIQYF
TGTGCCAGCAGGACAGGGGCCAAAAACATTCAGTACTTC
>TRBV5-1|-|many|TRBJ2-3
CASSLGQYTDTQYF
TGTGCCAGCAGCTTGGGGCAGTACACAGATACGCAGTATTTT
>TRBV29-1|-|-|TRBJ2-3
CSSGPGSDTQYF
TGCAGCTCGGGCCCGGGTTCAGATACGCAGTATTTT
>TRBV20-1|TRBD2|few|TRBJ2-1
CSARTPHSGGREQFF
TGCAGTGCTAGGACCCCTCACAGCGGGGGACGGGAGCAGTTCTTC
>TRBV29-1|-|-|TRBJ2-7
CSVDSQDGYEQYF
TGCAGCGTTGATTCCCAGGACGGCTACGAGCAGTACTTC
>TRBV4-3|-|few|TRBJ1-1
CASSPSLGTEAFF
TGCGCCAGCAGCCCAAGTTTGGGAACTGAAGCTTTCTTT
>TRBV10-3|-|few|TRBJ2-2
CAMRTENTGELFF
TGTGCCATGCGGACAGAAAACACCGGGGAGCTGTTTTTT
>TRBV28|-|-|TRBJ2-7
CASSFLEGHPGEQYF
TGTGCCAGCAGTTTTTTGGAAGGCCACCCGGGGGAGCAGTACTTC
>TRBV6-1|TRBD2|many|TRBJ2-2
CASRTGRGGLSGELFF
TGTGCCAGCAGAACGGGTCGGGGGGGCCTATCCGGGGAGCTGTTTTTT
>TRBV20-1|-|-|TRBJ2-7
CSARVAGPSYEQYF
TGCAGTGCTAGAGTCGCGGGGCCCTCCTACGAGCAGTACTTC
>TRBV10-3|TRBD1|once|TRBJ2-6
CAIRPGQGAGANVLTF
TGTGCCATCAGGCCGGGACAGGGGGCTGGGGCCAACGTCCTGACTTTC
>TRBV4-3|-|few|TRBJ1-2
CASSQTLLGSYGYTF
TGCGCCAGCAGCCAGACCCTCCTAGGCTCCTATGGCTACACCTTC
>TRBV20-1|TRBD1|-|TRBJ1-6
CSARDLRTGSSYNSPLHF
TGCAGTGCTAGAGATCTGCGGACAGGGAGCTCCTATAATTCACCCCTCCACTTT
>TRBV15|-|once|TRBJ1-5
CATSRVGSNQPQHF
TGTGCCACCAGCAGAGTAGGAAGCAATCAGCCCCAGCATTTT
>TRBV27|TRBD2|few|TRBJ2-1
CASSAQLAHSYNEQFF
TGTGCCAGCAGTGCACAACTAGCGCACTCCTACAATGAGCAGTTCTTC
>TRBV20-1|TRBD1|-|TRBJ2-7
CSAHDRAPYEQYF
TGCAGTGCCCATGACAGGGCACCCTACGAGCAGTACTTC
>TRBV7-7|TRBD1|-|TRBJ2-2
CASSLGDRGDGELFF
TGTGCCAGCAGCTTAGGGGACAGGGGTGACGGGGAGCTGTTTTTT
>TRBV6-5|-|-|TRBJ1-1
CASSYWRNTEAFF
TGTGCCAGCAGTTACTGGCGGAACACTGAAGCTTTCTTT
>TRBV7-2|-|many|TRBJ2-3
CASSPLAVHTDTQYF
TGTGCCAGCAGCCCATTAGCGGTCCACACAGATACGCAGTATTTT
>TRBV5-6|-|-|TRBJ2-5
CASSVKRETQYF
TGTGCCAGCAGCGTTAAGAGGGAGACCCAGTACTTC